The clone carrying this TCR beta chain was detected many times. This entry belongs to a study of regulatory T cells in long-lasting Graves disease. Library construction for TCR beta used iRepertoire HTBI primers and Arm-PCR of CDR3 regions. TCRdb reprocessed the multiplex PCR reads via MiXCR and lists one record per CDR3 protein. The repertoire holds a few hundred thousand distinct CDR3 sequences, with around 21% as singletons. Germline CDR1 is SGHAT and CDR2 is FQNNGV. CDR3 length: 14 residues. V lost 5 bases and J 5 bases, leaving 13 bases between the germline ends. The time point here: newly diagnosed GD, antithyroid drugs for less than 3 months. Preparation of the TCR library used RNA extracted from PBMCs.

The source is a female donor with Graves disease. Sequenced material: peripheral blood mononuclear cells (PBMCs), taken at new diagnosis, from a patient treated with antithyroid drugs. This chain joins TRBV11-2 and TRBJ2-1; D is possibly TRBD1 (6 bases). The CDR3: CASSPDRLDNEQFF. As DNA, the CDR3 is TGTGCCAGCAGCCCCGACAGGTTAGACAATGAGCAGTTCTTC.